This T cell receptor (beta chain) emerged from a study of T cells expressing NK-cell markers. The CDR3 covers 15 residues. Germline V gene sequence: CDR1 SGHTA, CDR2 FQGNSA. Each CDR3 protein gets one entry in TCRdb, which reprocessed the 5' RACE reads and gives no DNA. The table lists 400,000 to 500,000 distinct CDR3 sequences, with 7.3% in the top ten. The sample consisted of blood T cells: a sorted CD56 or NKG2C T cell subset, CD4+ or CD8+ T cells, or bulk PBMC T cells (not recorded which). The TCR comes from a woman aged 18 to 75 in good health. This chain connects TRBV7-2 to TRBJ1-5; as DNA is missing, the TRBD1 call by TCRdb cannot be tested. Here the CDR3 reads CASSLSGGAPQPQHF. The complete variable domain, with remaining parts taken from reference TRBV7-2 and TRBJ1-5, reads GAGVSQSPSNKVTEKGKDVELRCDPISGHTALYWYRQSLGQGLEFLIYFQGNSAPDKSGLPSDRFSAERTGGSVSTLTIQRTQQEDSAVYLCASSLSGGAPQPQHFGDGTRLSIL.